This T cell receptor (beta chain) was retrieved from a study of T cells after yellow fever vaccination. The germline V gene encodes CDR1 SGHKS and CDR2 YYEKEE (reference sequence). The ends were cut back, 0 bases at V and 3 bases at J, with 6 bases in the middle. The CDR3 totals 14 residues. In making TCR cDNA, 5'RACE template switching added a universal primer site and UMIs to it. TCRdb re-analysed the 5' RACE reads in MiXCR, keeping a single row per CDR3 protein. The sample holds just under 600,000 distinct CDR3 sequences, roughly 13% seen once. Ten or more counts support this clonotype. Its antigen is still unknown. Study findings and constraints: High-abundance clonotypes from the bulk population could contaminate FACS-sorted repertoires.

The receptor comes from a young man who received the YFV17D yellow fever vaccine. The chain is built from TRBV5-5 and TRBJ2-2; D uncertain. The sample here was PBMCs, taken on the day of the yellow fever booster vaccination. The CDR3 nucleotides are TGTGCCAGCAGCTTGGAGGGTGACACCGGGGAGCTGTTTTTT. This sequence encodes CASSLEGDTGELFF.